These 10 T cell receptor beta chains were sequenced from one sample in a study of T cells in Graves' hyperthyroidism and ophthalmopathy. TCR beta CDR3 region amplification was performed from RNA transcripts. During a first-round RT-PCR of the TCR CDR3, the HTBI primer set was used. TCRdb analysed the multiplex PCR reads with MiXCR anew, one entry per CDR3 protein. Among around 580,000 distinct CDR3 sequences listed, 15% to 20% were seen once. The source material was blood. These receptors were obtained from a woman aged 18-29 years with Graves' hyperthyroidism.

This clonotype was seen at least ten times. The V call is TRBV28, the J call TRBJ1-5; D unresolved. V was shortened by 1 base and J by 0 bases, with 25 bases between the two germline ends. CDR1 is MDHEN and CDR2 is SYDVKM in the germline V gene. CDR3 length: 21 amino acids. As DNA, the CDR3 is TGTGCCAGCAGTTTATTGCCACGTGTGGGTGGGTCCCTCAATAGCAATCAGCCCCAGCATTTT. Protein: CASSLLPRVGGSLNSNQPQHF.

This clonotype was seen only a few times. The rearrangement uses TRBV6-1 and TRBJ2-7; possibly TRBD1 for D (5 bases). The germline CDR1 and CDR2 sequences are MNHNS and SASEGT. The CDR3 length is 14 residues. V was clipped by 3 bases and J by 5 bases, with 14 bases between them. CDR3 coding DNA: TGTGCCAGCAGTGAGAGTGGGGCTATTGACGAGCAGTACTTC. Its protein product is CASSESGAIDEQYF.

This clonotype was observed many times. This chain links TRBV2 with TRBJ1-4, with 10 bases that match TRBD1. Germline lookup yields CDR1 SNHLY and CDR2 FYNNEI. The CDR3 consists of 16 residues. With 7 bases clipped from V and 8 bases from J, the junction kept 13 bases outside the gene matches. For the CDR3, the DNA is TGTGCCAGCATCGGACTAGGGGGACAGGGGCGAGAAAAACTGTTTTTT. Translation gives CASIGLGGQGREKLFF. Full variable domain (outside the CDR3, taken from reference TRBV2 and TRBJ1-4): EPEVTQTPSHQVTQMGQEVILRCVPISNHLYFYWYRQILGQKVEFLVSFYNNEISEKSEIFDDQFSVERPDGSNFTLKIRSTKLEDSAMYFCASIGLGGQGREKLFFGSGTQLSVL.

The V and J genes are TRBV24-1 and TRBJ2-7, with 14 positions matching TRBD2. The trim removed 4 bases at V and 4 bases at J, leaving 5 bases unmatched. The CDR3 covers 16 residues. The V gene's germline CDR1 is KGHDR and CDR2 SFDVKD. CDR3 loop: CATSDKGTSGGYEQYF. The CDR3 DNA is TGTGCCACCAGTGACAAGGGGACTAGCGGGGGTTACGAGCAGTACTTC.

This clonotype was recorded a few times. The chain uses TRBV20-1 and TRBJ1-1; no firm D call. This CDR3 is built from 13 residues. V lost 3 bases to trimming and J lost 4 bases, with 12 bases between them. CDR1 is DFQATT and CDR2 is SNEGSKA in the germline V gene (reference sequence). The CDR3 DNA reads TGCAGTGCTAGGGATAACATGCGCACTGAAGCTTTCTTT. Amino acids: CSARDNMRTEAFF.

This clonotype was seen ten or more times. This chain joins TRBV15 and TRBJ1-5; 7 positions agree with TRBD1. This CDR3 has 14 residues. Germline CDR1 reads LNHNV; CDR2 reads YYDKDF (reference sequence). V gave up 4 bases and J gave up 4 bases; unmatched junction bases: 4. CDR3: CATSTTGLNQPQHF. DNA of the CDR3: TGTGCCACCAGCACGACAGGGTTAAATCAGCCCCAGCATTTT.

This clonotype was observed many times. The genes are TRBV20-1 and TRBJ2-3, with 7 bases aligning to TRBD1. The CDR3 runs 15 residues. V was clipped by 3 bases and J by 0 bases; unmatched bases: 6. CDR1 and CDR2 from the germline V gene are DFQATT and SNEGSKA (reference sequence). Here the CDR3 DNA reads TGCAGTGCTAGGGCACAGGGGACCAGCACAGATACGCAGTATTTT. It yields the protein CSARAQGTSTDTQYF.

About this clonotype itself: Given a much more abundant clone one base away, this may be a read error. The V and J genes are TRBV7-8 and TRBJ2-1, with 11 bases identical to TRBD2. TRBJ2-7 explains the end of the DNA better; the J call may be wrong. The CDR3 is 17 residues long. CDR1 is SGHVS, CDR2 FQNEAQ, per germline. As DNA, the CDR3 is TGTGCCAGCAGCTTAGAATCTGGGCTAGCGGGGGGCAATGAGCAGTACTTC. Protein product: CASSLESGLAGGNEQYF.

The rearrangement joins TRBV20-1 to TRBJ2-3; tentatively, D is TRBD1 or TRBD2 (5 bases each). V was pared by 5 bases and J by 0 bases, with 21 bases between. The CDR3 is 17 amino acids. In germline, CDR1 is DFQATT, CDR2 SNEGSKA (reference sequence). The CDR3 nucleotides are TGCAGTGCTCCCATGAGACGGGGCATACCTAGCACAGATACGCAGTATTTT. This sequence encodes CSAPMRRGIPSTDTQYF.

This clonotype appeared many times. V and J are TRBV3-1 and TRBJ2-1; D not certain. The CDR3 length is 11 residues. Trimming left V 5 bases short and J 4 bases short, with 3 bases between. Germline V gene lookup returns CDR1 LGHDT and CDR2 YNNKEL (reference sequence). The DNA for the CDR3 is TGTGCCAGCAGCTCATACAATGAGCAGTTCTTC. Amino acids: CASSSYNEQFF.